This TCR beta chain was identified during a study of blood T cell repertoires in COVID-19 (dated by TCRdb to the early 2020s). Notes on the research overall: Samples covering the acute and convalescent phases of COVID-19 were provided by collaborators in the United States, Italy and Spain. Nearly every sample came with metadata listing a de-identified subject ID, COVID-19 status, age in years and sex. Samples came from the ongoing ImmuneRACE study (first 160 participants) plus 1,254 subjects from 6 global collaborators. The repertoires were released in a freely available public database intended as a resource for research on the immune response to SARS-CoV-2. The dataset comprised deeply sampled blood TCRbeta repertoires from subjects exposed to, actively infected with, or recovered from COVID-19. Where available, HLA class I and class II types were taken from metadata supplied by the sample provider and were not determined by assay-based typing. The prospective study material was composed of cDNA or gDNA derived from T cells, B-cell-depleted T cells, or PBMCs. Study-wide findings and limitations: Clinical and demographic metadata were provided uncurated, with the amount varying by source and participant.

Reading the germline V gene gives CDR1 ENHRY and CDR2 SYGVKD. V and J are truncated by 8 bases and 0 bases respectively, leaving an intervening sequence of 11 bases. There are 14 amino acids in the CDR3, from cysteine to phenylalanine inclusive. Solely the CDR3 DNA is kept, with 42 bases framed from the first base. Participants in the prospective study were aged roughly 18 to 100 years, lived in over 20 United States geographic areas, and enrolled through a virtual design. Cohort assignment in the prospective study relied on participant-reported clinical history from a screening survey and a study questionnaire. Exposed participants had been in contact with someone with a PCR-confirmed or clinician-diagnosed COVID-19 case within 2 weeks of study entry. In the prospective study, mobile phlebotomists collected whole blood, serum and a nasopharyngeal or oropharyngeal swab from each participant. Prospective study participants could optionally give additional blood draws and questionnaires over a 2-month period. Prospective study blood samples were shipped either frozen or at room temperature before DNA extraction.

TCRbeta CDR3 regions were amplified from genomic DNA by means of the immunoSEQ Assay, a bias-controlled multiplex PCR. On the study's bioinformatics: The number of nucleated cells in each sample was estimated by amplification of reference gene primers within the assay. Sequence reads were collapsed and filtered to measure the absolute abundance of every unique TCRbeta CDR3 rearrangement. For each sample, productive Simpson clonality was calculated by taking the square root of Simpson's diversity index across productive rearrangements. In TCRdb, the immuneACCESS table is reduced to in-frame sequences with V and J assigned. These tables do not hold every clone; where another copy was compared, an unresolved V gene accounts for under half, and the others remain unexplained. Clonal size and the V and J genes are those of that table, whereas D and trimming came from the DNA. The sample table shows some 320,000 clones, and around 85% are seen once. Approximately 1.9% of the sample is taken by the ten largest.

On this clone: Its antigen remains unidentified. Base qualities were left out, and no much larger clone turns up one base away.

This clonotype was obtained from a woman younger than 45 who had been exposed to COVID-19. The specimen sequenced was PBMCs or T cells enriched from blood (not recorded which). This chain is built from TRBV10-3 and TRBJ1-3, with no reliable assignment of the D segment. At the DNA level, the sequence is TGTGCCATCGGTACAGACATCTCTGGAAACACCATATATTTT. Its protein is CAIGTDISGNTIYF.